The 21 T cell receptor beta chains below come from one sample, sequenced in a study of blood T cell repertoires in COVID-19. The data were produced by immunoSEQ multiplex PCR, yet TCRdb's version contains in-frame clones alone and is incomplete. The table lists 250,000 to 300,000 clones, roughly nine tenths of them singletons. The source material was PBMCs or T cells enriched from blood (not recorded which). The receptor source for this set is a middle-aged woman who had recovered from COVID-19.

The chain couples TRBV5-1 to TRBJ1-2; tentative D call: TRBD1 (5 bases). Trimming cost V 0 bases and J 3 bases, with 12 bases left between them. The CDR3 has 15 amino acids. Germline CDR1 reads SGHRS; CDR2 reads YFSETQ. The CDR3 DNA reads as TGCGCCAGCAGCTTGGAGAGGGGAGGGGACTATGGCTACACCTTC. It translates to CASSLERGGDYGYTF.

The chain combines TRBV2 with TRBJ2-7; 11 nucleotides line up with TRBD1. The CDR3 is 14 residues long. Trimming removed 7 bases from V and 5 bases from J; junction bases left unmatched: 7. Germline assignment: CDR1 SNHLY and CDR2 FYNNEI. CDR3 protein: CASMRDRGTNEQYF. For the CDR3, the DNA is TGTGCCAGCATGAGGGACAGGGGGACCAACGAGCAGTACTTC.

The CDR3 bases are TGTGCCAGCAGCCGCGCGCCAGACTTCTCTGGAAACACCATATATTTT. Translated, it gives CASSRAPDFSGNTIYF. This sequence joins TRBV5-4 and TRBJ1-3; D is ambiguous. V lost 4 bases and J lost 0, with 14 bases in between. CDR3 length: 16 amino acids. Germline V gives CDR1 SGHNT, CDR2 YYREEE (reference sequence).

A few counts support this clone. This chain uses TRBV19 with TRBJ1-2; weak D call: TRBD1 (5 bases). V gave up 5 bases and J gave up 2 bases, with 15 bases separating them. Germline V lookup: CDR1 LNHDA, CDR2 SQIVND (reference sequence). The CDR3 loop spans 15 amino acids. The CDR3 bases are TGTGCCAGTAGTTCCGACAGAAACTCCAACTATGGCTACACCTTC. It codes for CASSSDRNSNYGYTF.

The chain joins TRBV7-3 to TRBJ1-1, with D unresolved. Per the germline V gene, CDR1 is SGHTA and CDR2 is FQGTGA. Trimming cost V 4 bases and J 6 bases, with 21 bases left between them. CDR3 length: 16 residues. The CDR3 sequence is CASSSRSPGMRPEAFF. The CDR3 nucleotides read TGTGCCAGCAGCTCCCGGAGCCCGGGGATGAGGCCTGAAGCTTTCTTT.

The chain carries TRBV5-1 and TRBJ2-2; D is perhaps TRBD1 (7 bases). The CDR3 has 16 residues. V lost 3 bases to trimming and J lost 4 bases, with 16 bases between them. CDR1 and CDR2 (germline): SGHRS, YFSETQ. The CDR3 protein is CASSSPTGRSTGELFF. CDR3 bases: TGCGCCAGCAGCTCCCCGACAGGGAGGAGCACCGGGGAGCTGTTTTTT.

The chain carries TRBV5-1 and TRBJ2-1; 7 bases fit TRBD2. Germline V gives CDR1 SGHRS, CDR2 YFSETQ. This CDR3 has 16 amino acids. J gave up 8 bases and V 4 bases, and 15 bases lay outside the gene matches. In nucleotides, the CDR3 is TGCGCCAGCAGCGTCACTAGCGTACACCACGGGGATGAGCAGTTCTTC. Translation gives CASSVTSVHHGDEQFF.

This clone has only one observation. The chain has TRBV30 and TRBJ1-5; D is perhaps TRBD1 (5 bases). V was shortened by 3 bases and J by 4 bases, with 16 bases between the two germline ends. The germline gives CDR1 GTSNPN, CDR2 SVGIG (reference sequence). The CDR3 is 15 amino acids. The CDR3 sequence is CAWSTNPGVNQPQHF. The CDR3 nucleotides read TGTGCCTGGAGCACGAACCCGGGGGTTAATCAGCCCCAGCATTTT.

In nucleotides, the CDR3 is TGTGCCAGCAGTTCTCACAGGGGGATGGAGGTGGAAGAAGCTTTCTTT. It specifies CASSSHRGMEVEEAFF. V gene TRBV6-5 combines with J gene TRBJ1-1; 8 bases agree with TRBD1. This CDR3 spans 16 amino acids. Trimming cost V 4 bases and J 8 bases; bases outside gene matches: 15. Looked up from germline, CDR1 is MNHEY and CDR2 is SVGAGI.

This clone has just one count. The genes are TRBV7-6 and TRBJ1-1; D unclear. Trimming cost V 1 base and J 5 bases, with 8 bases left between them. Per the germline V gene, CDR1 is SGHVS and CDR2 is FNYEAQ. The CDR3 contains 13 residues. The CDR3 here is CASSLVSETEAFF. In DNA, the CDR3 is TGTGCCAGCAGCTTAGTATCGGAGACTGAAGCTTTCTTT.

The chain links TRBV20-1 to TRBJ2-7; weak D call: TRBD1 (5 bases). V was trimmed by 6 bases and J by 3 bases, leaving 9 bases between them. This CDR3 comprises 11 residues. The germline CDR1 and CDR2 sequences are DFQATT and SNEGSKA (reference sequence). The CDR3 sequence: CSATTDYEQYF. The CDR3, as DNA: TGCAGTGCCACGACAGACTACGAGCAGTACTTC.

A single count supports this clone. J is TRBJ2-3 and V is TRBV24-1; 9 bases align to TRBD2. V gave up 7 bases and J gave up 2 bases; unmatched junction bases: 6. The CDR3 is 15 amino acids. Per germline, CDR1 KGHDR and CDR2 SFDVKD. The CDR3 protein is CATRSGTSPTDTQYF. Written as DNA, the CDR3 is TGTGCCACCAGGTCCGGGACTAGCCCCACAGATACGCAGTATTTT.

The gene calls are TRBV7-8 and TRBJ1-2; maybe TRBD1 (5 bases). The V end lost 5 bases, the J end lost 8 bases, and 18 bases lay between the germline ends. Germline V lookup: CDR1 SGHVS, CDR2 FQNEAQ. The CDR3 is made up of 14 amino acids. CDR3 sequence (DNA): TGTGCCAGCAGCCCCAGGGAAGGGGCTTACGGCTACACCTTC. Its translation is CASSPREGAYGYTF.

The V gene is TRBV19, the J gene TRBJ2-1, with 12 nucleotides matching TRBD2. J lost 10 bases, V lost 3 bases, and 13 bases had no gene match. Germline assignment: CDR1 LNHDA and CDR2 SQIVND (reference sequence). The CDR3 is 17 amino acids. This CDR3 is CASSIPPGLAGGNEQFF. Here the CDR3 DNA reads TGTGCCAGTAGTATCCCCCCGGGGCTAGCGGGAGGGAACGAGCAGTTCTTC.

The chain links TRBV7-6 to TRBJ1-4; weak D call: TRBD1 (5 bases). This CDR3 has 17 residues. Deletions cut 5 bases from V and 0 bases from J, with 16 bases between. The germline V gene has CDR1 SGHVS and CDR2 FNYEAQ. CDR3: CASSLGTLRATNEKLFF. CDR3 bases: TGTGCCAGCAGCCTAGGGACTCTCCGAGCAACTAATGAAAAACTGTTTTTT.

This clone was detected only once. CDR3 nucleotides: TGTGCCAGCAGTTCTTGGACAAGGGATGGCTACACCTTC. Residues: CASSSWTRDGYTF. V usage is TRBV27 and J usage is TRBJ1-2, with D perhaps TRBD1 (5 bases). The V end was cut by 4 bases, the J end by 6 bases, with 12 bases between. The CDR3 spans 13 residues. CDR1 and CDR2 (germline): MNHEY, SMNVEV (reference sequence).

This chain joins TRBV5-4 and TRBJ1-2, with 7 bases that match TRBD1. The CDR3 has 17 amino acids. Germline loops: CDR1 SGHNT, CDR2 YYREEE (reference sequence). Trimming took 4 bases from V and 6 from J; bases not matched to a gene: 18. CDR3 DNA sequence: TGTGCCAGCAGCCTGGGACAGACGCCCCTCATATCGGATGGCTACACCTTC. It specifies CASSLGQTPLISDGYTF.

This clone has just a few counts. This chain connects TRBV19 to TRBJ2-2, with 13 bases that match TRBD2. The germline V gene encodes CDR1 LNHDA and CDR2 SQIVND (reference sequence). The CDR3 covers 18 residues. Trimming cost V 7 bases and J 7 bases; bases outside gene matches: 15. The chain's CDR3 is CASTRSVLAGGPHGELFF. The CDR3 DNA reads as TGTGCCAGTACCCGATCCGTACTAGCGGGAGGGCCCCACGGGGAGCTGTTTTTT. Together with reference TRBV19 and TRBJ2-2, the CDR3 gives the full variable domain: DGGITQSPKYLFRKEGQNVTLSCEQNLNHDAMYWYRQDPGQGLRLIYYSQIVNDFQKGDIAEGYSVSREKKESFPLTVTSAQKNPTAFYLCASTRSVLAGGPHGELFFGEGSRLTVL.

V and J are TRBV7-9 and TRBJ1-2; D possibly corresponds to TRBD1 (5 bases). Germline V gene data show CDR1 as SEHNR and CDR2 as FQNEAQ (reference sequence). The CDR3 runs 17 residues. Trimming removed 1 base at V and 6 bases at J, with 21 bases between. The CDR3 DNA follows: TGTGCCAGCAGCTTAGTGACCGCGGGACGGAGCGGTCATGGCTACACCTTC. This gives the protein CASSLVTAGRSGHGYTF.

The count of this clone is one. The rearrangement uses TRBV30 and TRBJ2-5; TRBD1 matches 11 bases. CDR1 is GTSNPN and CDR2 is SVGIG in the germline V gene (reference sequence). Trimming cost V 7 bases and J 5 bases; bases outside gene matches: 6. CDR3 length equals 13 residues. In nucleotides, the CDR3 is TGTGCCTCCTCCCGGGACAGGGGGGAGACCCAGTACTTC. Its protein is CASSRDRGETQYF.

V is TRBV30 and J is TRBJ1-6; the D gene is possibly TRBD1 (5 bases). Germline V gives CDR1 GTSNPN, CDR2 SVGIG (reference sequence). V dropped 4 bases and J dropped 10 bases, with 17 bases sitting between them. The CDR3 is made up of 14 amino acids. CDR3 protein: CAWNLGGLESPLHF. In DNA, the CDR3 is TGTGCCTGGAATTTGGGGGGATTAGAGTCACCCCTCCACTTT.